This T cell receptor (beta chain) derives from a study of spatial heterogeneity in lung cancer. Study in general: Alpha-chain sequences were detected in numbers that were consistently lower than beta-chain sequences.

The CDR3 covers 16 residues. CDR1 MNHEY and CDR2 SVGAGI come from the germline V gene. The V gene lost 2 bases and the J gene lost 2 bases, with 15 bases spanning the gap. This clonotype was counted many times. Time point denoted: sample taken at primary tumor resection. Whole RNA, isolated from tumor, nontumor lung or frozen PBMC, was sequenced without prior sorting. Every TCR cDNA molecule bore a unique molecular identifier. TCRdb analysed the 5' RACE reads with MiXCR anew, one entry per CDR3 protein. The top ten hold about 25% of the sample, which has under 50,000 distinct CDR3 sequences, 5.2% seen once.

The material was PBMCs, obtained at surgery. This TCR was recovered from a female donor with early-stage non-small cell lung cancer. The chain recombines TRBV6-5 with TRBJ1-1, with D perhaps matching TRBD1 (6 bases). In nucleotides, the CDR3 is TGTGCCAGCAGTTACCTCCCGATACAGGGTAACACTGAAGCTTTCTTT. Its protein is CASSYLPIQGNTEAFF.